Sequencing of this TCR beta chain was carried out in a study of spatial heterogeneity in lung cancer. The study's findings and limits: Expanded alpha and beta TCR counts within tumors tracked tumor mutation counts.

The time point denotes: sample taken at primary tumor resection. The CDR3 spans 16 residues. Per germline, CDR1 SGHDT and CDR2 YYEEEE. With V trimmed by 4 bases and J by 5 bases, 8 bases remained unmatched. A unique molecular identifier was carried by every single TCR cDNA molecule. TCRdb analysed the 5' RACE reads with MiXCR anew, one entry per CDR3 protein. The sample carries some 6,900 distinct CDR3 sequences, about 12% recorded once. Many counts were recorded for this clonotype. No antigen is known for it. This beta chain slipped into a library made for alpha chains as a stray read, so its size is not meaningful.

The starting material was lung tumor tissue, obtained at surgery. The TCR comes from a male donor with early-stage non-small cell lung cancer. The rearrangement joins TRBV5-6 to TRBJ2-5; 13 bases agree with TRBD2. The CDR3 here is CASSLGTSGTGETQYF. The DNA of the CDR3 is TGTGCCAGCAGCCTTGGGACTAGCGGGACTGGGGAGACCCAGTACTTC.